This T cell receptor (beta chain) is drawn from a study of CD8 T cells in Susac syndrome. Regarding the study as a whole: It was acknowledged in the study that its TCR sequencing and HLA analysis involved a relatively small number of individuals.

J gave up 1 base and V 5 bases, and 9 bases lay outside the gene matches. The CDR3 sequence is 15 residues long. Germline CDR1 DFQATT, CDR2 SNEGSKA (reference sequence). Reverse transcription of roughly 0.45 to 1 ug RNA used random hexamers. Amplification of TCR beta CDR3 was carried out by immunoSEQ multiplex PCR, which covered 54 Vbeta and 13 Jbeta segments. TCRdb passed the immunoSEQ multiplex PCR reads through MiXCR, listing each CDR3 protein once. The table has some 120,000 distinct CDR3 sequences, nearly 95% seen once; the top ten hold 0.14%. As for this clonotype: As yet, its antigen is unknown.

TEMRA cells were FACS-enriched and CD8+ and CD4+ T cells negatively isolated. Sequenced material: CD4+ T cells from PBMCs. The chain combines TRBV20-1 with TRBJ1-2, with 8 bases lining up with TRBD1. This receptor was taken from a human donor in good health. Here the CDR3 DNA reads TGCAGTGCTCTACCTACAGGGGGGTTTAACTATGGCTACACCTTC. As protein: CSALPTGGFNYGYTF.